This entry lists 17 T cell receptor beta chains sequenced from one sample in a study of Ad26.COV2.S vaccination and SARS-CoV-2 variants. The treatment is: some 20 received Ad26.COV2.S at low or high dose, single or two shots; several received placebo; per-sample allocation not given. Samples analyzed were those drawn on day 63 after the first vaccine or placebo injection. Method: immunoSEQ multiplex PCR; TCRdb's copy keeps in-frame clones and lacks some. Here the sample spans 400,000 to 450,000 clones, 90% being singletons. The material was peripheral blood, obtained in a trial of Ad26.COV2.S vaccine versus placebo. The receptors come from a person aged 18-65 years who received the Ad26.COV2.S COVID-19 vaccine or a placebo.

This rearrangement joins TRBV12-5 to TRBJ2-1; no definite D call. Germline CDR1 reads LGHNT; CDR2 reads FRNRAP. CDR3 size: 12 residues. Between the trimmed V and J ends, which lost 1 base and 8 bases, there was a span of 6 bases. This CDR3 is CASGLAAHEQFF. The DNA for the CDR3 is TGTGCTAGTGGTTTGGCCGCCCATGAGCAGTTCTTC.

A note on this clone: In the same sample, other DNA sequences code for this CDR3. The CDR3 nucleotides read TGTGCCTGGAGTGTACTAGCGGGAGCCTACAATGAGCAGTTCTTC. Translated, it gives CAWSVLAGAYNEQFF. V usage is TRBV30 and J usage is TRBJ2-1; 11 bases match TRBD2. Trimming removed 0 bases from V and 2 bases from J; junction bases left unmatched: 0. CDR1 is GTSNPN and CDR2 is SVGIG in the germline V gene (reference sequence). This CDR3 has 15 amino acids. The variable domain in full, completed from reference TRBV30 and TRBJ2-1, reads SQTIHQWPATLVQPVGSPLSLECTVEGTSNPNLYWYRQAAGRGLQLLFYSVGIGQISSEVPQNLSASRPQDRQFILSSKKLLLSDSGFYLCAWSVLAGAYNEQFFGPGTRLTVL.

The genes are TRBV28 and TRBJ2-1, with D perhaps TRBD1 (5 bases). The CDR3 covers 15 residues. Germline CDR1 reads MDHEN; CDR2 reads SYDVKM. Trimming took off 5 bases at V and 6 bases at J, with 17 bases between the two ends. In DNA form, the CDR3 reads TGTGCCAGCAGTCAGGGCCCGTTACACCCCAATGAGCAGTTCTTC. It translates to CASSQGPLHPNEQFF.

The chain is built from TRBV5-4 and TRBJ1-2; D perhaps matches TRBD1 (5 bases). The CDR3 totals 15 residues. Trimming left V 1 base short and J 1 base short, with 11 bases between. CDR1 and CDR2 from the germline V gene are SGHNT and YYREEE (reference sequence). CDR3 bases: TGTGCCAGCAGCTTGATTGGGGGGATTAACTATGGCTACACCTTC. This codes for CASSLIGGINYGYTF.

CDR3 sequence (DNA): TGTGCCAGTAGTATAGATAGCCACCGACCAACCTACAATGAGCAGTTCTTC. Residues: CASSIDSHRPTYNEQFF. The chain links TRBV19 to TRBJ2-1; D not resolved. V was clipped by 0 bases and J by 2 bases, with 14 bases between them. The CDR3 extends over 17 amino acids. The germline gives CDR1 LNHDA, CDR2 SQIVND (reference sequence).

The rearrangement links TRBV4-1 to TRBJ1-6, with TRBD1 matching over 11 bases. V dropped 0 bases and J dropped 9; count of bases not matched to a gene: 1. This CDR3 is built from 15 residues. Germline CDR1 reads MGHRA; CDR2 reads YSYEKL. Written as DNA, the CDR3 is TGCGCCAGCAGCCAAGAGGGACAGGGGGTTTCACCCCTCCACTTT. As protein: CASSQEGQGVSPLHF.

This sequence joins TRBV7-6 and TRBJ2-1; 7 nucleotides align to TRBD2. Germline V gene data show CDR1 as SGHVS and CDR2 as FNYEAQ. There are 15 residues in the CDR3. Germline trimming cut 2 bases from V and 5 bases from J; bases unmatched to any gene: 6. This CDR3 reads CASSLMAGTNNEQFF. The CDR3 DNA reads TGTGCCAGCAGCTTAATGGCAGGGACTAACAATGAGCAGTTCTTC.

The V and J genes are TRBV30 and TRBJ1-6; possibly TRBD1 for D (5 bases). The CDR3 covers 13 residues. Trimming left V 0 bases short and J 7 bases short, with 7 bases between. CDR1 and CDR2 from the germline V gene are GTSNPN and SVGIG (reference sequence). CDR3 nucleotide sequence: TGTGCCTGGAGTGTTCAGGGAAATTCACCCCTCCACTTT. The encoded protein is CAWSVQGNSPLHF.

The V gene is TRBV9, the J gene TRBJ1-1; D perhaps matches TRBD1 (6 bases). V shed 0 bases and J shed 1 base, with 7 bases lying between them. Germline V gives CDR1 SGDLS, CDR2 YYNGEE. CDR3 length: 14 amino acids. This chain's CDR3 is CASSVGTANTEAFF. The CDR3 coding sequence is TGTGCCAGCAGCGTAGGGACAGCGAACACTGAAGCTTTCTTT.

The chain is built from TRBV6-6 and TRBJ2-5, with TRBD2 matching over 8 bases. This CDR3 has 15 amino acids. CDR1 and CDR2 (germline): MNHNY, SVGAGI (reference sequence). The junction had 6 bases not matched to a gene; V was cut back by 3 bases and J by 3 bases. Written as DNA, the CDR3 is TGTGCCAGCAGTTATCCCGGGACTAGGGAAGAGACCCAGTACTTC. This codes for CASSYPGTREETQYF.

V usage is TRBV7-2 and J usage is TRBJ2-5; D perhaps matches TRBD2 (6 bases). There are 15 residues in the CDR3. The ends were cut back, 1 base at V and 5 bases at J, with 14 bases in the middle. Germline assignment: CDR1 SGHTA and CDR2 FQGNSA. In DNA, the CDR3 is TGTGCCAGCAGCTTAGGAGGCGGGGACGGGGAGACCCAGTACTTC. This translates into CASSLGGGDGETQYF.

This chain uses TRBV4-3 with TRBJ2-3; no clear D. The CDR3 length is 13 residues. Germline loops: CDR1 LGHNA, CDR2 YSLEER. V shed 3 bases and J shed 10 bases, with 14 bases lying between them. DNA for the CDR3: TGCGCCAGCAGCCACGACTCCCAGCTGGCGCAGTATTTT. Its protein is CASSHDSQLAQYF.

J is TRBJ2-1 and V is TRBV5-4; 13 nucleotides align to TRBD2. This CDR3 contains 14 residues. V trimming: 1 base; J trimming: 15 bases; junction bases outside the gene matches: 7. Germline V gene data show CDR1 as SGHNT and CDR2 as YYREEE (reference sequence). CDR3 bases: TGTGCCAGCAGCTTGCGGACTAGCGGGAGTAGAAGGTTCTTC. This encodes CASSLRTSGSRRFF.

V usage is TRBV9 and J usage is TRBJ1-1, with D possibly matching TRBD1 (6 bases). Trimming removed 3 bases from V and 3 bases from J, with 9 bases in between. The CDR3 is 13 amino acids. Per the germline V gene, CDR1 is SGDLS and CDR2 is YYNGEE. The CDR3 sequence: CASSAGDDTEAFF. DNA of the CDR3: TGTGCCAGCAGCGCAGGGGACGACACTGAAGCTTTCTTT.

The table lists this clone with a count of one. The chain has TRBV28 and TRBJ1-2, with 9 positions matching TRBD1. Germline lookup yields CDR1 MDHEN and CDR2 SYDVKM. The CDR3 is 15 residues long. V shed 1 base, J shed 3 bases, and the junction held 3 bases outside the gene matches. CDR3 in amino acids: CASSLFGTGHYGYTF. The CDR3, as DNA: TGTGCCAGCAGTTTATTTGGGACAGGGCACTATGGCTACACCTTC.

The V call is TRBV18, the J call TRBJ2-3; D remains unclear. The germline V gene encodes CDR1 KGHSH and CDR2 LQKENI. The CDR3 has 15 residues. The V end lost 7 bases, the J end lost 1 base, and 15 bases lay between the germline ends. This CDR3 reads CASYSLRSGTDTQYF. The DNA of the CDR3 is TGTGCCAGCTACAGCCTGAGGTCAGGCACAGATACGCAGTATTTT.

The rearrangement joins TRBV19 to TRBJ1-3, with D maybe TRBD1 (5 bases). CDR1 and CDR2 from the germline V gene are LNHDA and SQIVND (reference sequence). With 10 bases removed from V and 1 base from J, the gap between germline ends came to 8 bases. The CDR3 runs 12 residues. The CDR3 loop reads CATSGSGNTIYF. The CDR3 DNA is TGTGCCACCTCAGGGTCTGGAAACACCATATATTTT.